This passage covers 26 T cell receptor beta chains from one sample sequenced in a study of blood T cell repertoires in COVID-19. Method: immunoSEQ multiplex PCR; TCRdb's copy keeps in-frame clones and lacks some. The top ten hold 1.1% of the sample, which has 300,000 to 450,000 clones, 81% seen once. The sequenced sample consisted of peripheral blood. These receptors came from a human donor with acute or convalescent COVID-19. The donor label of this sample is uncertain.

CDR3 bases: TGCGCCAGCAGCCTCGGGACAGTTAATTCACCCCTCCACTTT. Amino acid sequence: CASSLGTVNSPLHF. This chain uses TRBV5-1 with TRBJ1-6, with 7 bases lining up with TRBD1. This CDR3 is 14 amino acids long. The J segment lost 6 bases and the V segment lost 4 bases, leaving 4 bases of the junction unmatched. Germline CDR1 and CDR2: SGHRS and YFSETQ.

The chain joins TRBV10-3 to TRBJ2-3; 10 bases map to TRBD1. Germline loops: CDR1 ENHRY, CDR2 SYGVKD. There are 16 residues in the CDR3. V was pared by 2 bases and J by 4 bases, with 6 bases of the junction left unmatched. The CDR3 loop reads CAISEPGQGGPDTQYF. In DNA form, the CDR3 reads TGTGCCATCAGTGAGCCAGGACAGGGGGGACCAGATACGCAGTATTTT.

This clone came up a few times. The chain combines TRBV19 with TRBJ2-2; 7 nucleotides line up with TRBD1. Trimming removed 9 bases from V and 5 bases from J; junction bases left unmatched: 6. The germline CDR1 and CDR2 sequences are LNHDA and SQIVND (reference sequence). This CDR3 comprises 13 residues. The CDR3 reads CASRQGETGELFF. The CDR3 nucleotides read TGTGCCAGCAGACAGGGAGAAACCGGGGAGCTGTTTTTT. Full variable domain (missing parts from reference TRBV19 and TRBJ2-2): DGGITQSPKYLFRKEGQNVTLSCEQNLNHDAMYWYRQDPGQGLRLIYYSQIVNDFQKGDIAEGYSVSREKKESFPLTVTSAQKNPTAFYLCASRQGETGELFFGEGSRLTVL.

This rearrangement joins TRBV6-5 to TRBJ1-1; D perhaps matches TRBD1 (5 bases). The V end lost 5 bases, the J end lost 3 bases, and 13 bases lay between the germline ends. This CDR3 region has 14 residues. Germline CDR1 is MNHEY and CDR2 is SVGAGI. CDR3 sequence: CASSNSRADTEAFF. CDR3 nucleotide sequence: TGTGCCAGCAGTAATTCCAGGGCGGACACTGAAGCTTTCTTT.

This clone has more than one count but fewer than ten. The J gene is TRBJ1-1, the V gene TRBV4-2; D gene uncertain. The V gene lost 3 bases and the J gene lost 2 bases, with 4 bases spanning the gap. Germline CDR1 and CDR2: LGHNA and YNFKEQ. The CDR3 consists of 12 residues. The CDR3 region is CASSHVNTEAFF. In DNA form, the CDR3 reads TGTGCCAGCAGCCATGTAAACACTGAAGCTTTCTTT.

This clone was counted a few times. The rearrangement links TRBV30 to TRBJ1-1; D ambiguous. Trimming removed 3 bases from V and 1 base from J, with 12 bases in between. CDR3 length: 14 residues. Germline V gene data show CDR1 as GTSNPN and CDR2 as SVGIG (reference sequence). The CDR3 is CAWRRWAGNTEAFF. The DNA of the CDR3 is TGTGCCTGGAGAAGATGGGCGGGGAACACTGAAGCTTTCTTT.

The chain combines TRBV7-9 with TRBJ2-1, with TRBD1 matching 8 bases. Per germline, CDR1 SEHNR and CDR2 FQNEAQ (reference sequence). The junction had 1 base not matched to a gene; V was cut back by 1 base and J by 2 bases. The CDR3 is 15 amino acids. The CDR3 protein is CASSLDRGTYNEQFF. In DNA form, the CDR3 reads TGTGCCAGCAGCTTAGACAGGGGGACCTACAATGAGCAGTTCTTC.

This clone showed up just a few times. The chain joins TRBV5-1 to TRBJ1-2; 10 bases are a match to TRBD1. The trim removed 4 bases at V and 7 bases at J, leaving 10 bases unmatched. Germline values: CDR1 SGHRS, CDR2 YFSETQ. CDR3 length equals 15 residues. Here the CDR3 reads CASSGTTGGESGYTF. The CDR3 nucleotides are TGCGCCAGCAGCGGAACGACAGGGGGCGAGAGTGGCTACACCTTC.

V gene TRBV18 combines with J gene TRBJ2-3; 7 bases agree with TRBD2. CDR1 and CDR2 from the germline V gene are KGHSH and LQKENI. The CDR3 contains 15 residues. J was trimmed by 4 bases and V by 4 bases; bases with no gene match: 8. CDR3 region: CASSLLAKEADTQYF. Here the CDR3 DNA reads TGTGCCAGCTCACTACTAGCGAAAGAGGCAGATACGCAGTATTTT.

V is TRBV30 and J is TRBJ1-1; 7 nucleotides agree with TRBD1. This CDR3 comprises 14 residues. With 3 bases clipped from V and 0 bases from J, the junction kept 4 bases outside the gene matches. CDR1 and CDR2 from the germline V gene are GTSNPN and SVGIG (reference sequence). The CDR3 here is CAWSGTVLNTEAFF. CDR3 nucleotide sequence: TGTGCCTGGAGCGGGACAGTCCTGAACACTGAAGCTTTCTTT.

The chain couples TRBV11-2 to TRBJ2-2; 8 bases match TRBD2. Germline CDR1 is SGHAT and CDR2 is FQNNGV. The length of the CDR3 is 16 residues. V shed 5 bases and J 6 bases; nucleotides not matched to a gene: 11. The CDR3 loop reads CASSRHRREDSGELFF. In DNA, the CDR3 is TGTGCCAGCAGCCGACATCGGCGGGAGGACTCCGGGGAGCTGTTTTTT.

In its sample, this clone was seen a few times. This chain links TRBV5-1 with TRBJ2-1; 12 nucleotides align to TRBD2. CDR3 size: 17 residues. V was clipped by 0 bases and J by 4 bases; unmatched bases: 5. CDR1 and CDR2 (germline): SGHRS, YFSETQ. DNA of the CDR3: TGCGCCAGCAGCTTGGAGGCTAGCGGGAGGGTTTACAATGAGCAGTTCTTC. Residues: CASSLEASGRVYNEQFF.

The CDR3 spells CASSAGQGRTEAFF. The DNA for the CDR3 is TGTGCCAGTAGTGCAGGACAGGGTCGGACTGAAGCTTTCTTT. The chain joins TRBV19 to TRBJ1-1; 8 bases align to TRBD1. The CDR3 spans 14 residues. V trimming: 5 bases; J trimming: 5 bases; junction bases outside the gene matches: 7. Germline-derived CDR1 and CDR2 are LNHDA and SQIVND (reference sequence). The whole variable domain, filled in from reference TRBV19 and TRBJ1-1, reads DGGITQSPKYLFRKEGQNVTLSCEQNLNHDAMYWYRQDPGQGLRLIYYSQIVNDFQKGDIAEGYSVSREKKESFPLTVTSAQKNPTAFYLCASSAGQGRTEAFFGQGTRLTVV.

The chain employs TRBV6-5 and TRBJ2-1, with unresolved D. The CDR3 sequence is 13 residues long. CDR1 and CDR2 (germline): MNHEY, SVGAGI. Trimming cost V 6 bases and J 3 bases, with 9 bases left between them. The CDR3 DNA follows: TGTGCCAGCAGCCGTTCGTTCTACAATGAGCAGTTCTTC. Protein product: CASSRSFYNEQFF.

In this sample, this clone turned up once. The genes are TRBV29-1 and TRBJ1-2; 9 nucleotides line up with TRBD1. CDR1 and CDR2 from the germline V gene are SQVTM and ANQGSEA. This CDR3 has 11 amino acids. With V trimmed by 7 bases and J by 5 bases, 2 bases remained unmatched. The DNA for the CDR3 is TGCAGCGCACAGGGGGCGTATGGCTACACCTTC. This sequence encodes CSAQGAYGYTF.

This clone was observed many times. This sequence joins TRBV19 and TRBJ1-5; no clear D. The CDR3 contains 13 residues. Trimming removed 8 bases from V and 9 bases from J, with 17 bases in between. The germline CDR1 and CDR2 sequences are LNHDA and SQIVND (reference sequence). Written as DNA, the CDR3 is TGTGCCAGTCACCGGGATATAAGTCGGCCCCAGCATTTT. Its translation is CASHRDISRPQHF.

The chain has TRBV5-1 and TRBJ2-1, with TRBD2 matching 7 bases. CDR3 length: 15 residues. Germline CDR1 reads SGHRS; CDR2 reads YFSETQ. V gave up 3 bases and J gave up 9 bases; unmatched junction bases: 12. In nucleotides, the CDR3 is TGCGCCAGCAGCTCCTGGACTAGTGGGTTACGTGAGCAGTTCTTC. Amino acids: CASSSWTSGLREQFF.

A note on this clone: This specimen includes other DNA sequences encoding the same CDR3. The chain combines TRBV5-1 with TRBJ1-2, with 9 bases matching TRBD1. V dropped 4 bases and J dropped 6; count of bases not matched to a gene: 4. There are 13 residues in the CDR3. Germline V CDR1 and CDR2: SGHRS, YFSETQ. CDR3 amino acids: CASSPGTGNGYTF. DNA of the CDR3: TGCGCCAGCAGCCCCGGGACAGGGAATGGCTACACCTTC.

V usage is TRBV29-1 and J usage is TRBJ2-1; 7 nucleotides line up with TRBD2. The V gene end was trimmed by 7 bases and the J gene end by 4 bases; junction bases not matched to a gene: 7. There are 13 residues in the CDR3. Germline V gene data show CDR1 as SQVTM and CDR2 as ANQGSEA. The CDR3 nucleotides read TGCAGCGGAATGCGGGGAGGGTACAATGAGCAGTTCTTC. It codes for CSGMRGGYNEQFF.

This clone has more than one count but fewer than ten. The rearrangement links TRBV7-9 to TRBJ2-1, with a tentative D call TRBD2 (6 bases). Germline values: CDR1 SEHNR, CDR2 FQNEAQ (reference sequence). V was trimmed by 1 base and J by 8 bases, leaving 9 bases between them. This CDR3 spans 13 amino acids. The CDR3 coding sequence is TGTGCCAGCAGCTTAGTTGGGGGGTATGAGCAGTTCTTC. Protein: CASSLVGGYEQFF.

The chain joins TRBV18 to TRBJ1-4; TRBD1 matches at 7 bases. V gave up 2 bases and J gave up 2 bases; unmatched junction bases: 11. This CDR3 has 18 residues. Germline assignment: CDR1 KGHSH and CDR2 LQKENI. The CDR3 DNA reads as TGTGCCAGCTCACCAGATCGGACAGGAGGGGCCACTAATGAAAAACTGTTTTTT. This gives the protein CASSPDRTGGATNEKLFF.

DNA for the CDR3: TGTGCCAGCAGTTCCACCACCGGGACAGGGGGAGATGGCTACACCTTC. It is translated as CASSSTTGTGGDGYTF. This rearrangement joins TRBV27 to TRBJ1-2; TRBD1 agrees at 11 bases. In germline, CDR1 is MNHEY, CDR2 SMNVEV (reference sequence). This CDR3 region has 16 residues. V lost 4 bases and J lost 6; bases outside the gene matches: 10.

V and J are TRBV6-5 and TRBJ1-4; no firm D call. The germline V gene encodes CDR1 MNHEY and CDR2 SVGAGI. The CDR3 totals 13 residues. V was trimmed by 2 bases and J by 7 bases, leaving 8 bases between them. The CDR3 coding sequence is TGTGCCAGCAGTTACGCTTCAGTTGAAAAACTGTTTTTT. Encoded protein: CASSYASVEKLFF.

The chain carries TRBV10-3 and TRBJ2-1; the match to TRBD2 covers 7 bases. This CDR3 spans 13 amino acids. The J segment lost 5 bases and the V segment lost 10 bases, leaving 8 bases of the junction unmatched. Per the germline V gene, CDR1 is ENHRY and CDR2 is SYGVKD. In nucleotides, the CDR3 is TGTGCCACCGGAGGCCTAGCGGACAATGAGCAGTTCTTC. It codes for CATGGLADNEQFF.

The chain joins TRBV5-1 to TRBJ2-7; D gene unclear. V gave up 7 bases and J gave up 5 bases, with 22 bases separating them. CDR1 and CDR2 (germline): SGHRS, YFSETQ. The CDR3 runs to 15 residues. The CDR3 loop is CASSARGLAADEQYF. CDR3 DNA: TGCGCCAGCTCCGCGCGTGGGTTAGCAGCCGACGAGCAGTACTTC.

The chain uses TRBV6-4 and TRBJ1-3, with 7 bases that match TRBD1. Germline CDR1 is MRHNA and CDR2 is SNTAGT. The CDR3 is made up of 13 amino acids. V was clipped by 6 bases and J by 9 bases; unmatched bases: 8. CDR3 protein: CASRKTGICTIYF. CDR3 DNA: TGTGCCAGCAGGAAGACAGGGATTTGCACCATATATTTT.